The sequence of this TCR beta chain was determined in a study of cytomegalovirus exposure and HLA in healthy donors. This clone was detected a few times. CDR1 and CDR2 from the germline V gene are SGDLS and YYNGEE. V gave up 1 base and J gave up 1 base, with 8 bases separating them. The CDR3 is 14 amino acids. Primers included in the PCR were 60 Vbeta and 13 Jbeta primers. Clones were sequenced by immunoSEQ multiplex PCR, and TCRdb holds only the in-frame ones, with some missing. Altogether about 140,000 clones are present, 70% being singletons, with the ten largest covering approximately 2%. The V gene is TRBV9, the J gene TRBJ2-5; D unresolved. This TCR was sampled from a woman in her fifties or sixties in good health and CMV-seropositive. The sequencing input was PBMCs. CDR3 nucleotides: TGTGCCAGCAGCGTAATGCCGGGCCAAGAGACCCAGTACTTC. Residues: CASSVMPGQETQYF.